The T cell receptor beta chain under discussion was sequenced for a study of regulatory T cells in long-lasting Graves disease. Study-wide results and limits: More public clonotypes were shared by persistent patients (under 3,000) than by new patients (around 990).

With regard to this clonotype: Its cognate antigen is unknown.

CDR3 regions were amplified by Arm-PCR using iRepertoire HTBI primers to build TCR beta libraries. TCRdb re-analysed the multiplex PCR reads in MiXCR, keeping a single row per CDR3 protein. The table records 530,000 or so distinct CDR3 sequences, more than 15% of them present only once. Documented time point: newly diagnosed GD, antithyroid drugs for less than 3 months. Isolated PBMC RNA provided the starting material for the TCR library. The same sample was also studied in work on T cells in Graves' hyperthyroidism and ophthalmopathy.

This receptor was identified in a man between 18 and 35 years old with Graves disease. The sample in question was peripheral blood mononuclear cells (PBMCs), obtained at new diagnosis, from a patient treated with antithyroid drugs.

The CDR3 bases are TGCGCCAGCAGTCCGGAACAGGGGGCGCGGTCCAATGAGCAGTTCTTC. As protein: CASSPEQGARSNEQFF. The chain uses TRBV5-1 and TRBJ2-1, with 9 positions matching TRBD1. Germline CDR1 SGHRS, CDR2 YFSETQ. The CDR3 length is 16 residues. J was trimmed by 6 bases and V by 5 bases; bases with no gene match: 12.